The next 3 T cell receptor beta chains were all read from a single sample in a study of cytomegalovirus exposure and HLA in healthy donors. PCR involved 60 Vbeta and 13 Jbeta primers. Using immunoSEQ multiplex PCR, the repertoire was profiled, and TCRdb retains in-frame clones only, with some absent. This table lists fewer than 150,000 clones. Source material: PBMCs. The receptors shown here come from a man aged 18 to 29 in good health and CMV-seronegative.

The CDR3: CASSGLTGRGDTQYF. The CDR3 coding sequence is TGTGCCAGCAGCGGACTGACAGGGAGAGGAGATACGCAGTATTTT. The chain carries TRBV5-8 and TRBJ2-3; 7 nucleotides agree with TRBD1. In germline, CDR1 is SGHTS, CDR2 YDEGEE. The CDR3 contains 15 residues. The J segment lost 5 bases and the V segment lost 4 bases, leaving 10 bases of the junction unmatched.

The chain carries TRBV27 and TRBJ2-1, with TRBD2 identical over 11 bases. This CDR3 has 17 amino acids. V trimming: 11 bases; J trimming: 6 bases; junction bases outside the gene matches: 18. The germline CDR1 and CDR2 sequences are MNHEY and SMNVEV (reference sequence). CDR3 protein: CAPEGGSGLADINEQFF. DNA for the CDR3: TGTGCCCCCGAGGGGGGGTCGGGACTAGCGGACATCAATGAGCAGTTCTTC.

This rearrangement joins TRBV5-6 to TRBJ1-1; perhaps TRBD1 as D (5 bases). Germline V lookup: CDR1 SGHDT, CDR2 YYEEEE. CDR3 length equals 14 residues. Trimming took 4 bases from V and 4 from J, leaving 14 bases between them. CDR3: CASSKRQGGTEAFF. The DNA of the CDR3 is TGTGCCAGCAGCAAACGGCAGGGAGGCACTGAAGCTTTCTTT.